These T cell receptor beta chains were read from a single sample in a study of blood T cell repertoires in COVID-19. TCRdb's table, derived via immunoSEQ multiplex PCR, lists solely in-frame clones and lacks some. The sample holds approximately 250,000 clones, over 75% seen once. What was sequenced was peripheral blood. These receptors all come from a woman in her 70s with COVID-19, enrolled during active disease. CDR3s include the opening cysteine and the closing phenylalanine or tryptophan. D genes are given only for firm matches. Size tells how often a clone was seen (once, few, many) or the class of an expanded clone, and some rows leave it out.

J | D | V | size | length | DNA | CDR3
TRBJ1-2 | TRBD1 | TRBV5-4 | - | 14 | TGTGCCAGCAGCCGGGACAGGGTAAATTATGGCTACACCTTC | CASSRDRVNYGYTF
TRBJ2-1 | TRBD2 | TRBV27 | - | 15 | TGTGCCAGCAGTCCAGGCGGGAGGGCCTCCAATGAGCAGTTCTTC | CASSPGGRASNEQFF
TRBJ2-2 | TRBD2 | TRBV6-5 | - | 15 | TGTGCCAGCAGTTATGGGACTAGCAGCAGGGGGGAGCTGTTTTTT | CASSYGTSSRGELFF
TRBJ2-7 | - | TRBV11-3 | - | 15 | TGTGCCAGCAGCTTGGGTATCTCCAGCGACTACGAGCAGTACTTC | CASSLGISSDYEQYF
TRBJ2-7 | - | TRBV11-3 | - | 13 | TGTGCCAGCAGCTTCGGGACACCCTACGAGCAGTACTTC | CASSFGTPYEQYF
TRBJ2-3 | - | TRBV11-3 | once | 14 | TGTGCCAGCAGCGCGCGGGCGGGATGGTATACGCAGTATTTT | CASSARAGWYTQYF
TRBJ1-1 | - | TRBV2 | - | 13 | TGTGCCAGCAGTGGAGACAGGAACACTGAAGCTTTCTTT | CASSGDRNTEAFF
TRBJ1-5 | - | TRBV6-6 | - | 15 | TGTGCCAGCACCACATACTCTACTGGGGCACAGCCCCAGCATTTT | CASTTYSTGAQPQHF
TRBJ2-7 | - | TRBV7-9 | - | 16 | TGTGCCAGCAGCTTAGGTAGTCTAGCGCCTTCCTACGAGCAGTACTTC | CASSLGSLAPSYEQYF
TRBJ1-3 | - | TRBV19 | - | 15 | TGTGCCAGTAGTATGCAGGGGACCTCTGGAAACACCATATATTTT | CASSMQGTSGNTIYF
TRBJ1-2 | - | TRBV2 | - | 12 | TGTGCCAGCAGTGTCCGGGGGGGTGGCTACACCTTC | CASSVRGGGYTF
TRBJ2-7 | - | TRBV30 | - | 12 | TGTGCCTGGATGAACAGTCTCTACGAGCAGTACTTC | CAWMNSLYEQYF
TRBJ2-1 | - | TRBV21-1 | - | 14 | TGTGCCAGAAGGCACGGACTAGCGGGAGCCGGGCAGTTCTTC | CARRHGLAGAGQFF
TRBJ2-1 | TRBD2 | TRBV7-9 | - | 16 | TGTGCCAGCAGCATTCAAGCGGGAGGCTCCTACAATGAGCAGTTCTTC | CASSIQAGGSYNEQFF
TRBJ1-4 | TRBD1 | TRBV7-9 | - | 16 | TGTGCCAGCAGCGACCAGACAGGGCTCCTAAATGAAAAACTGTTTTTT | CASSDQTGLLNEKLFF
TRBJ1-1 | - | TRBV12-3/TRBV12-4 | few | 11 | TGTGCCAGCAGTTTCGGAGCTGAAGCTTTCTTT | CASSFGAEAFF
TRBJ2-7 | TRBD2 | TRBV19 | - | 14 | TGTGCCAGTAGTATGCGGGAGGACTCCTACGAGCAGTACTTC | CASSMREDSYEQYF
TRBJ1-4 | - | TRBV24-1 | - | 14 | TGTGCCACCAGTGAAGGGGGTGCGAATGAAAAACTGTTTTTT | CATSEGGANEKLFF
TRBJ2-4 | - | TRBV3-1/TRBV3-2 | - | 15 | TGTGCCAGCAGCCAAGCCCTTTCTGAGGTGGCGTTTCAGTACTTC | CASSQALSEVAFQYF
TRBJ2-7 | - | TRBV5-1 | - | 12 | TGCGCCAGCAGCGTGGAACAGGGCAAGCAGTACTTC | CASSVEQGKQYF
TRBJ1-1 | TRBD1 | TRBV10-3 | - | 15 | TGTGCCATCAGCCAAAACAGGGGGGTGAACACTGAAGCTTTCTTT | CAISQNRGVNTEAFF
TRBJ1-5 | TRBD1 | TRBV3-1/TRBV3-2 | - | 16 | TGTGCCAGCAGCCACACAAACTACAGGGGGAAGGAGCCCCAGCATTTT | CASSHTNYRGKEPQHF
TRBJ1-6 | - | TRBV2 | - | 14 | TGTGCCAGCGAATTCCGGGTTCAGGGTTCACCCCTCCACTTT | CASEFRVQGSPLHF
TRBJ1-5 | - | TRBV6-1 | - | 21 | TGTGCCAGCAGTGAAGCGAGTTATGTATGGGAGGCAGGAGATAGCAATCAGCCCCAGCATTTT | CASSEASYVWEAGDSNQPQHF
TRBJ2-2 | - | TRBV9 | - | 15 | TGTGCCAGCAGCGTGGGGCAGGGCAGCATCGGGGAGCTGTTTTTT | CASSVGQGSIGELFF
TRBJ2-1 | - | TRBV7-2 | - | 16 | TGTGCCAGCAGCTTAGCATGGACATTCTCCTACAATGAGCAGTTCTTC | CASSLAWTFSYNEQFF
TRBJ1-5 | TRBD1 | TRBV28 | - | 14 | TGTGCCAGCAGAGGAACAGGGGTGAATCAGCCCCAGCATTTT | CASRGTGVNQPQHF
TRBJ1-3 | - | TRBV11-2 | - | 18 | TGTGCCAGCAGCTTAAGGGATTTGGGGGCTTTCGGCGGAAACACCATATATTTT | CASSLRDLGAFGGNTIYF
TRBJ1-1 | - | TRBV5-1 | - | 14 | TGCGCCAGCAGCTTGGTTGCGGGGACCCCTGAAGCTTTCTTT | CASSLVAGTPEAFF
TRBJ1-1 | TRBD1 | TRBV14 | - | 14 | TGTGCCAGCAGCCAAGATGCAGGGGGCGGCCGAGCTTTCTTT | CASSQDAGGGRAFF
TRBJ2-7 | - | TRBV4-1 | - | 16 | TGCGCCAGCAGCCAAGAGGCTTACAGGGAGACCTACGAGCAGTACTTC | CASSQEAYRETYEQYF
TRBJ1-1 | - | TRBV27 | - | 15 | TGTGCCAGCAGTCCACAGGGTCCCAAGGGGACTGAAGCTTTCTTT | CASSPQGPKGTEAFF
TRBJ2-1 | TRBD2 | TRBV5-1 | - | 15 | TGCGCCAGCAGCCGGACCGGGGAGGGTAGCAATGAGCAGTTCTTC | CASSRTGEGSNEQFF
TRBJ2-7 | - | TRBV3-1/TRBV3-2 | - | 14 | TGTGCCAGCAGCCAAGTAGGGGGAGTGGGGGAGCAGTACTTC | CASSQVGGVGEQYF
TRBJ1-1 | - | TRBV20-1 | - | 13 | TGCAGTGCTAGTGACAGCGGGACAACCGAAGCTTTCTTT | CSASDSGTTEAFF
TRBJ1-2 | TRBD1 | TRBV7-9 | - | 17 | TGTGCCAGCAGCTCCGCCTACGAGGACAGGGTAAACTATGGCTACACCTTC | CASSSAYEDRVNYGYTF
TRBJ2-7 | - | TRBV5-1 | - | 11 | TGCGCCAGCAGGAGTTCCTACGAGCAGTACTTC | CASRSSYEQYF
TRBJ2-2 | - | TRBV5-6 | - | 14 | TGTGCCAGCACCGTTTTGGACTTTGCCGGGGAGCTGTTTTTT | CASTVLDFAGELFF
TRBJ1-3 | - | TRBV21-1 | - | 15 | TGTGCCAGCAGCACGAAAGGGGTTGTGAGAAACACCATATATTTT | CASSTKGVVRNTIYF
TRBJ2-3 | TRBD1 | TRBV5-1 | - | 14 | TGCGCCAGCAGCTGGACAGGGGGCACAGATACGCAGTATTTT | CASSWTGGTDTQYF
TRBJ1-3 | TRBD1 | TRBV30 | - | 15 | TGTGCCTGGAGTCAGGACAGGGGGCCGGGAAACACCATATATTTT | CAWSQDRGPGNTIYF
TRBJ2-7 | TRBD1 | TRBV10-3 | - | 14 | TGTGCCATCAAGGGGACAGGGGTGTCCTACGAGCAGTACTTC | CAIKGTGVSYEQYF
TRBJ2-1 | - | TRBV30 | few | 14 | TGTGCCTGGAGTGTACCCGGCAGGGACAATGAGCAGTTCTTC | CAWSVPGRDNEQFF
TRBJ2-1 | TRBD2 | TRBV6-2/TRBV6-3 | few | 17 | TGTGCCAGCAGTTACTCGGGGACTAGCGGGATCTACAATGAGCAGTTCTTC | CASSYSGTSGIYNEQFF
TRBJ2-6 | - | TRBV19 | few | 14 | TGTGCCAGTAGTATGCTCGAGGGGGCCAACGTCCTGACTTTC | CASSMLEGANVLTF
TRBJ2-7 | - | TRBV19 | - | 13 | TGTGCCAGTAGGCATTTACAGGGCTACGAGCAGTACTTC | CASRHLQGYEQYF
TRBJ1-2 | - | TRBV9 | - | 16 | TGTGCCAGCAGCGTAGTATTGTCAGCCTCTAGCTATGGCTACACCTTC | CASSVVLSASSYGYTF
TRBJ1-2 | - | TRBV3-1/TRBV3-2 | - | 14 | TGTGCCAGCAGCCAAGGGACAGCTAGCTATGGCTACACCTTC | CASSQGTASYGYTF
TRBJ1-2 | - | TRBV30 | - | 12 | TGTGCCTGGAGTGGAGGAGGCTACGGCTACACCTTC | CAWSGGGYGYTF
TRBJ1-6 | TRBD1 | TRBV7-2 | once | 16 | TGTGCCAGCAGCACGGGCCGGGACAGGGTGAATTCACCCCTCCACTTT | CASSTGRDRVNSPLHF
TRBJ1-1 | - | TRBV28 | - | 14 | TGTGCCAGCAGTTTACGCGGGGCGAAGACTGAAGCTTTCTTT | CASSLRGAKTEAFF
TRBJ1-5 | - | TRBV24-1 | - | 14 | TGTGCCACTCCCAACCCGGTTAACAATCAGCCCCAGCATTTT | CATPNPVNNQPQHF
TRBJ2-3 | TRBD2 | TRBV2 | - | 15 | TGTGCCAGCAGTGCGGCGGGAGAATGGACAGATACGCAGTATTTT | CASSAAGEWTDTQYF
TRBJ1-2 | - | TRBV2 | once | 12 | TGTGCCAGCTCCGGGGAAAGATATGGCTACACCTTC | CASSGERYGYTF
TRBJ2-1 | - | TRBV18 | - | 11 | TGTGCCAGCTCAACGATTGACAGGCAGTTCTTC | CASSTIDRQFF
TRBJ1-1 | TRBD1 | TRBV4-1 | - | 17 | TGCGCCAGCAGCCAAGTTACAGGGGTAGGCGTGAACACTGAAGCTTTCTTT | CASSQVTGVGVNTEAFF
TRBJ1-4 | - | TRBV19 | few | 15 | TGTGCCAGTAGTGAGACAGAGACAACTAATGAAAAACTGTTTTTT | CASSETETTNEKLFF
TRBJ2-3 | - | TRBV5-4 | - | 15 | TGTGCCAGCAGCCCCCCAGCCAGCGGCACAGATACGCAGTATTTT | CASSPPASGTDTQYF
TRBJ1-6 | TRBD1 | TRBV5-1 | - | 14 | TGCGCCAGCAGCCCGGGACAGTATAATTCACCCCTCCACTTT | CASSPGQYNSPLHF